These 18 T cell receptor beta chains originate from one sample sequenced in a study of T-cell reconstitution after alpha-beta-depleted transplantation in children. During its preparation, the TCRbeta library received unique molecular identifiers. Each CDR3 protein is one row after TCRdb ran MiXCR on the PCR reads. The table lists approximately 230,000 distinct CDR3 sequences, under 30% of them singletons. Specimen: PBMCs, mostly from graft donor cells, collected 360 days after TCRalphabeta/CD19-depleted stem cell transplant. The receptors derive from a female patient aged 2-9 years who had a stem cell transplant for congenital amegakaryocytic thrombocytopenia, so the T cells may come from the graft donor.

This clonotype was counted only a few times. The rearrangement uses TRBV5-1 and TRBJ2-3; possible D gene TRBD1, 5 bases. The CDR3 is 14 amino acids. V lost 0 bases to trimming and J lost 5 bases, with 10 bases between them. Germline V gives CDR1 SGHRS, CDR2 YFSETQ. CDR3 DNA sequence: TGCGCCAGCAGCTTGGCTAGGACACTAGATACGCAGTATTTT. Translated, it gives CASSLARTLDTQYF.

This clonotype turned up a few times. The germline gene is not matched at one end of the junction; a read error may be the cause. This chain joins TRBV6-6 and TRBJ1-2; no clear D. The germline V gene has CDR1 MNHNY and CDR2 SVGAGI (reference sequence). The CDR3 has 11 amino acids. CDR3 bases: TGTGCCAGCAGTTACCTTGGAGGGAGTTCCTTC. Translation gives CASSYLGGSSF.

About this clonotype: The junction departs from the called germline gene at one end, perhaps through a read error. The J gene is TRBJ2-3, the V gene TRBV29-1, with 7 bases fitting TRBD1. Germline assignment: CDR1 SQVTM and CDR2 ANQGSEA. The CDR3 totals 13 residues. The CDR3 bases are TGCAGCGTTGAACCCCGGGACAGCCCAGTTTCGGTATTT. This translates into CSVEPRDSPVSVF.

Only a few counts were recorded for this clonotype. The chain couples TRBV15 to TRBJ2-1; D might be TRBD2 (5 bases). CDR1 is LNHNV and CDR2 is YYDKDF in the germline V gene (reference sequence). The CDR3 runs 13 residues. Deletions cut 0 bases from V and 8 bases from J, with 8 bases between. The CDR3 DNA follows: TGTGCCACCAGCAGAGATGAGGGCGATGAGCAGTTCTTC. Its protein is CATSRDEGDEQFF.

In this sample, this clonotype turned up a few times. The chain carries TRBV5-1 and TRBJ1-1; D possibly corresponds to TRBD1 (6 bases). This CDR3 contains 16 residues. V lost 3 bases and J 0 bases, leaving 15 bases between the germline ends. CDR1 is SGHRS and CDR2 is YFSETQ in the germline V gene. CDR3 nucleotides: TGCGCCAGCAGCTCGGTGGGTGACAGGCTGAACACTGAAGCTTTCTTT. Protein sequence: CASSSVGDRLNTEAFF.

The V and J genes are TRBV30 and TRBJ2-7; D remains ambiguous. This CDR3 spans 17 amino acids. Trimming took off 2 bases at V and 3 bases at J, with 23 bases between the two ends. The germline V gene has CDR1 GTSNPN and CDR2 SVGIG (reference sequence). CDR3 in DNA: TGTGCCTGGAGTTCGTCGGTATTGGGGTTGGCCTACTACGAGCAGTACTTC. Translated, it gives CAWSSSVLGLAYYEQYF.

There are a few counts of this clonotype. J is TRBJ2-6 and V is TRBV6-5; D gene unclear. Trimming left V 0 bases short and J 4 bases short, with 16 bases between. Germline CDR1 reads MNHEY; CDR2 reads SVGAGI. This CDR3 region has 18 residues. CDR3 DNA: TGTGCCAGCAGTTACTCGGTGGGCTCCCTCGCCGGGGCCAACGTCCTGACTTTC. Its translation is CASSYSVGSLAGANVLTF.

V and J are TRBV28 and TRBJ2-3; D possibly corresponds to TRBD2 (5 bases). Germline CDR1 is MDHEN and CDR2 is SYDVKM. Deletions cut 2 bases from V and 5 bases from J, with 14 bases between. The CDR3 is made up of 15 amino acids. The CDR3 is CASSLDSIAGDTQYF. The CDR3, as DNA: TGTGCCAGCAGTTTAGACTCAATTGCGGGAGATACGCAGTATTTT.

This chain connects TRBV6-2 or TRBV6-3 to TRBJ2-1; unclear D gene. Germline-derived CDR1 and CDR2 are MNHEY and SVGEGT. Trimming cost V 0 bases and J 10 bases, with 13 bases left between them. CDR3 length: 14 amino acids. Here the CDR3 DNA reads TGTGCCAGCAGTTACTCGAATAACCTCTCCGAGCAGTTCTTC. It is translated as CASSYSNNLSEQFF.

This clonotype was picked up a small number of times. The chain recombines TRBV12-3 or TRBV12-4 with TRBJ2-2; tentatively, D is TRBD1 (6 bases). The CDR3 loop spans 13 amino acids. Trimming took off 4 bases at V and 8 bases at J, with 11 bases between the two ends. Written as DNA, the CDR3 is TGTGCCAGCAGTTCTGACCAGGGGGGGGAGCTGTTTTTT. Translating gives CASSSDQGGELFF.

This clonotype was found a few times. The rearrangement joins TRBV29-1 to TRBJ2-2; the D is unclear. This CDR3 has 11 amino acids. Germline lookup yields CDR1 SQVTM and CDR2 ANQGSEA. Trimming cost V 7 bases and J 7 bases, with 10 bases left between them. CDR3 bases: TGCAGCGCCGGACGTATCGGGGAGCTGTTTTTT. Its protein is CSAGRIGELFF.

The CDR3 DNA sequence: TGTGCCATCAGTGAGGGGGGTATAACTGAGCAGTTCTTC. Residues: CAISEGGITEQFF. This chain joins TRBV10-3 and TRBJ2-1, with D possibly called TRBD1 or TRBD2 (5 bases each). V lost 2 bases and J lost 9, with 11 bases in between. The CDR3 runs to 13 residues. CDR1 and CDR2 from the germline V gene are ENHRY and SYGVKD.

V usage is TRBV5-1 and J usage is TRBJ1-5; no firm D call. Germline V CDR1 and CDR2: SGHRS, YFSETQ. This CDR3 is 20 amino acids long. Trimming stripped 0 bases from V and 0 bases from J, with 22 bases between. The CDR3 reads CASSLGAAGLTAYSNQPQHF. DNA of the CDR3: TGCGCCAGCAGCTTGGGGGCCGCAGGTCTCACCGCATATAGCAATCAGCCCCAGCATTTT. Drawing the rest from reference TRBV5-1 and TRBJ1-5, the complete variable domain is KAGVTQTPRYLIKTRGQQVTLSCSPISGHRSVSWYQQTPGQGLQFLFEYFSETQRNKGNFPGRFSGRQFSNSRSEMNVSTLELGDSALYLCASSLGAAGLTAYSNQPQHFGDGTRLSIL.

This clonotype has a handful of counts. The rearrangement joins TRBV6-2 or TRBV6-3 to TRBJ2-1, with D possibly being TRBD1 (5 bases). This CDR3 has 13 amino acids. Trimming left V 2 bases short and J 11 bases short, with 13 bases between. Germline assignment: CDR1 MNHEY and CDR2 SVGEGT. The CDR3 loop reads CASSYGATVKQFF. DNA for the CDR3: TGTGCCAGCAGTTACGGGGCTACAGTGAAGCAGTTCTTC.

This clonotype was found a few times. The chain links TRBV28 to TRBJ2-1, with a possible D match to TRBD2 (5 bases). V was pared by 6 bases and J by 4 bases, with 13 bases between. The CDR3 loop spans 14 amino acids. Germline lookup yields CDR1 MDHEN and CDR2 SYDVKM. The CDR3 sequence: CASRTYRDYNEQFF. The CDR3 bases are TGTGCCAGCAGAACCTACCGGGATTACAATGAGCAGTTCTTC.

This clonotype was counted between two and nine times. The CDR3 region is CASSFGQTYNSPLHF. In nucleotides, the CDR3 is TGCGCCAGCAGTTTCGGACAGACTTATAATTCACCCCTCCACTTT. The chain links TRBV5-1 to TRBJ1-6; D may be TRBD1 (6 bases). CDR1 is SGHRS and CDR2 is YFSETQ in the germline V gene. The V gene lost 5 bases and the J gene lost 4 bases, with 13 bases spanning the gap. The CDR3 consists of 15 residues.

This clonotype has just a few counts. V usage is TRBV12-3 or TRBV12-4 and J usage is TRBJ2-3, with 7 bases matching TRBD2. The CDR3 length is 13 residues. V lost 0 bases, J lost 10 bases, and 4 bases stayed unmatched. The CDR3: CASSLATSRAQYF. The CDR3 coding sequence is TGTGCCAGCAGTTTAGCGACTAGCAGGGCGCAGTATTTT.

In this sample, this clonotype turned up a few times. This chain joins TRBV12-3 or TRBV12-4 and TRBJ1-1; TRBD1 matches at 7 bases. J gave up 8 bases and V 2 bases, and 17 bases lay outside the gene matches. There are 17 residues in the CDR3. Written as DNA, the CDR3 is TGTGCCAGCAGTTTATATTCGGACAGGCAGGCTCGGGTCGAAGCTTTCTTT. It translates to CASSLYSDRQARVEAFF.